This passage covers 22 T cell receptor beta chains from one sample sequenced in a study of blood T cell repertoires in COVID-19. Clones were read by immunoSEQ multiplex PCR, and TCRdb kept only the in-frame ones, dropping some. The data show over 130,000 clones, with 65% to 90% seen just once and around 3.3% held by the top ten. The sample taken for sequencing was peripheral blood. These TCRs come from a man between 65 and 79 years old with acute or convalescent COVID-19.

The genes are TRBV9 and TRBJ2-1; 8 nucleotides align to TRBD1. Per germline, CDR1 SGDLS and CDR2 YYNGEE. V trimming: 0 bases; J trimming: 6 bases; junction bases outside the gene matches: 5. The CDR3 runs to 15 residues. CDR3 region: CASSVGGTGSNEQFF. The CDR3 nucleotides read TGTGCCAGCAGCGTAGGAGGGACAGGTTCCAATGAGCAGTTCTTC.

In this sample, this clone turned up a few times. The chain uses TRBV19 and TRBJ2-1; 8 bases map to TRBD2. Trimming took 4 bases from V and 3 from J; bases not matched to a gene: 8. CDR3 length equals 16 residues. CDR1 LNHDA and CDR2 SQIVND come from the germline V gene (reference sequence). CDR3 coding DNA: TGTGCCAGTAGTACTGAGCGGGAGCTATACTACAATGAGCAGTTCTTC. Its protein product is CASSTERELYYNEQFF.

V is TRBV4-1 and J is TRBJ1-2; no reliable D call. Germline V gives CDR1 MGHRA, CDR2 YSYEKL. There are 14 residues in the CDR3. Deletions cut 0 bases from V and 4 bases from J, with 9 bases between. The DNA of the CDR3 is TGCGCCAGCAGCCAAGATCAAGGGAGCTATGGCTACACCTTC. It is translated as CASSQDQGSYGYTF.

The chain is built from TRBV9 and TRBJ2-1, with 8 nucleotides matching TRBD2. The CDR3 length is 15 residues. J lost 4 bases, V lost 3 bases, and 6 bases had no gene match. CDR1 and CDR2 (germline): SGDLS, YYNGEE. The CDR3 protein is CASSDSGTGYNEQFF. The CDR3 DNA reads TGTGCCAGCAGCGATAGCGGGACGGGTTACAATGAGCAGTTCTTC.

This rearrangement joins TRBV9 to TRBJ1-6, with D perhaps TRBD1 (5 bases). The CDR3 length is 16 residues. Germline CDR1 reads SGDLS; CDR2 reads YYNGEE. Trimming pared 0 bases from V and 8 bases from J, leaving 15 bases between. CDR3 protein: CASSVDFREMDSPLHF. The CDR3 DNA sequence: TGTGCCAGCAGCGTAGATTTCAGGGAAATGGATTCACCCCTCCACTTT.

V is TRBV7-8 and J is TRBJ2-7; TRBD2 might be the D (6 bases). Trimming stripped 3 bases from V and 1 base from J, with 7 bases between. The CDR3 runs 13 residues. Germline V gene sequence: CDR1 SGHVS, CDR2 FQNEAQ. The CDR3 DNA is TGTGCCAGCAGCTTGACTAGTTCCTACGAGCAGTACTTC. It encodes CASSLTSSYEQYF.

This sequence joins TRBV9 and TRBJ2-1; D is possibly TRBD1 (6 bases). With 4 bases removed from V and 7 bases from J, the gap between germline ends came to 15 bases. This CDR3 region has 14 residues. Germline V gene sequence: CDR1 SGDLS, CDR2 YYNGEE. For the CDR3, the DNA is TGTGCCAGCAGCCGACAGGCTAAGGGTAATGAGCAGTTCTTC. Translated, it gives CASSRQAKGNEQFF.

This chain uses TRBV9 with TRBJ2-1, with a tentative D call TRBD1 (5 bases). V lost 4 bases to trimming and J lost 7 bases, with 15 bases between them. Looked up from germline, CDR1 is SGDLS and CDR2 is YYNGEE. The CDR3 contains 14 residues. CDR3 nucleotides: TGTGCCAGCAGCTCCTTACCATCAGGGAATGAGCAGTTCTTC. Protein: CASSSLPSGNEQFF.

The chain carries TRBV7-2 and TRBJ1-4, with TRBD1 as a possible D gene (5 bases). The V end lost 0 bases, the J end lost 5 bases, and 13 bases lay between the germline ends. Per germline, CDR1 SGHTA and CDR2 FQGNSA. This CDR3 is 16 amino acids long. As DNA, the CDR3 is TGTGCCAGCAGCTTAGCGGGGCGGATCCAGAATGAAAAACTGTTTTTT. It encodes CASSLAGRIQNEKLFF.

This clone was counted between two and nine times. The chain recombines TRBV28 with TRBJ1-4; 9 nucleotides align to TRBD1. Losses at the gene ends were 4 bases for V and 3 bases for J; bases not matched to a gene: 15. The CDR3 is 19 residues long. The germline CDR1 and CDR2 sequences are MDHEN and SYDVKM. This chain's CDR3 is CASSSPGQGIIGANEKLFF. For the CDR3, the DNA is TGTGCCAGCAGTTCGCCGGGACAGGGCATAATTGGAGCTAATGAAAAACTGTTTTTT.

The chain recombines TRBV30 with TRBJ1-4, with D uncertain. V lost 1 base to trimming and J lost 5 bases, with 11 bases between them. CDR3 length: 14 residues. Germline V gene data show CDR1 as GTSNPN and CDR2 as SVGIG (reference sequence). This chain's CDR3 is CAWSGLNGNEKLFF. For the CDR3, the DNA is TGTGCCTGGAGTGGTCTCAACGGGAATGAAAAACTGTTTTTT. The full variable domain, rest sourced from reference TRBV30 and TRBJ1-4, is SQTIHQWPATLVQPVGSPLSLECTVEGTSNPNLYWYRQAAGRGLQLLFYSVGIGQISSEVPQNLSASRPQDRQFILSSKKLLLSDSGFYLCAWSGLNGNEKLFFGSGTQLSVL.

The gene calls are TRBV28 and TRBJ1-2; 8 nucleotides line up with TRBD1. The ends lost 5 bases at V and 4 bases at J; junction bases unmatched: 9. CDR3 length: 15 residues. The V gene's germline CDR1 is MDHEN and CDR2 SYDVKM. In nucleotides, the CDR3 is TGTGCCAGCAGTCCGGTCGACAGGGGATCCTATGGCTACACCTTC. Translating gives CASSPVDRGSYGYTF.

The chain carries TRBV7-9 and TRBJ2-7, with D tentatively TRBD1 (7 bases). V shed 3 bases and J shed 3 bases, with 12 bases lying between them. Germline CDR1 SEHNR, CDR2 FQNEAQ (reference sequence). CDR3 length: 14 residues. The CDR3 DNA sequence: TGTGCCAGCAGCTTGGAGGGGGCGGGCTACGAGCAGTACTTC. It codes for CASSLEGAGYEQYF. Full variable domain (missing parts from reference TRBV7-9 and TRBJ2-7): DTGVSQNPRHKITKRGQNVTFRCDPISEHNRLYWYRQTLGQGPEFLTYFQNEAQLEKSRLLSDRFSAERPKGSFSTLEIQRTEQGDSAMYLCASSLEGAGYEQYFGPGTRLTVT.

The CDR3 bases are TGCAGCGTTGAAGGGGGGGTAGCGGGTAGCACAGATACGCAGTATTTT. Translated: CSVEGGVAGSTDTQYF. V is TRBV29-1 and J is TRBJ2-3; 7 bases fit TRBD2. The V segment lost 1 base and the J segment 0 bases; nucleotides outside the gene matches: 7. Germline CDR1 reads SQVTM; CDR2 reads ANQGSEA. This CDR3 comprises 16 residues.

The chain is built from TRBV19 and TRBJ2-2; TRBD1 aligns across 8 bases. The CDR3 sequence is 15 residues long. Germline V gives CDR1 LNHDA, CDR2 SQIVND (reference sequence). V lost 1 base, J lost 7 bases, and 5 bases stayed unmatched. The CDR3 DNA is TGTGCCAGTAGTATAGTCAGGGGGCTTAACGGGGAGCTGTTTTTT. As protein: CASSIVRGLNGELFF.

The V and J genes are TRBV12-3 or TRBV12-4 and TRBJ2-2, with D possibly TRBD2 on 6 matching bases. The CDR3 sequence is 13 residues long. The V end lost 5 bases, the J end lost 6 bases, and 10 bases lay between the germline ends. CDR3 protein: CASSQGEAGELFF. The CDR3 bases are TGTGCCAGCAGTCAAGGGGAGGCCGGGGAGCTGTTTTTT.

This sequence joins TRBV19 and TRBJ2-1; perhaps TRBD2 as D (5 bases). Germline V gene data show CDR1 as LNHDA and CDR2 as SQIVND (reference sequence). The CDR3 sequence is 14 residues long. V dropped 5 bases and J dropped 6 bases, with 14 bases sitting between them. The CDR3 nucleotides are TGTGCCAGTAGTCAGGAGGCCCCTTCCAATGAGCAGTTCTTC. Translated: CASSQEAPSNEQFF. Drawing the rest from reference TRBV19 and TRBJ2-1, the complete variable domain is DGGITQSPKYLFRKEGQNVTLSCEQNLNHDAMYWYRQDPGQGLRLIYYSQIVNDFQKGDIAEGYSVSREKKESFPLTVTSAQKNPTAFYLCASSQEAPSNEQFFGPGTRLTVL.

This clone was found a few times. J is TRBJ2-6 and V is TRBV24-1; a weak D match, TRBD1 (6 bases). The V and J ends lost 4 bases and 2 bases respectively, with 11 bases between them. The CDR3 spans 16 residues. The germline CDR1 and CDR2 sequences are KGHDR and SFDVKD. CDR3 residues: CATSEGQGTGANVLTF. The CDR3 DNA reads as TGTGCCACCAGTGAGGGCCAGGGGACTGGGGCCAACGTCCTGACTTTC.

Only one count was recorded for this clone. The gene calls are TRBV3-1 (or the pseudogene TRBV3-2) and TRBJ2-5; 9 bases agree with TRBD1. CDR1 is LGHDT, CDR2 YNNKEL, per germline (reference sequence). This CDR3 comprises 14 residues. Germline trimming cut 4 bases from V and 3 bases from J; bases unmatched to any gene: 3. CDR3 DNA: TGTGCCAGCAGCCCCCGGGACAGGGAAGAGACCCAGTACTTC. Its protein is CASSPRDREETQYF.

The chain joins TRBV15 to TRBJ2-7, with 13 bases identical to TRBD2. V shed 0 bases, J shed 2 bases, and the junction held 7 bases outside the gene matches. The germline gives CDR1 LNHNV, CDR2 YYDKDF (reference sequence). This CDR3 has 18 amino acids. Here the CDR3 DNA reads TGTGCCACCAGCAGAGAGCACTCCGGACTAGCGGGAGCCTACGAGCAGTACTTC. Its translation: CATSREHSGLAGAYEQYF. Looking up the rest from reference TRBV15 and TRBJ2-7 gives the full variable domain: DAMVIQNPRYQVTQFGKPVTLSCSQTLNHNVMYWYQQKSSQAPKLLFHYYDKDFNNEADTPDNFQSRRPNTSFCFLDIRSPGLGDTAMYLCATSREHSGLAGAYEQYFGPGTRLTVT.

This clone is a singleton in its sample. V gene TRBV10-2 combines with J gene TRBJ2-1; 10 bases align to TRBD2. The CDR3 totals 15 residues. The J segment lost 7 bases and the V segment lost 2 bases, leaving 5 bases of the junction unmatched. Per the germline V gene, CDR1 is WSHSY and CDR2 is SAAADI. In DNA form, the CDR3 reads TGCGCCAGCAGTGAGCAACAAGCGGGAGGGAATGAGCAGTTCTTC. Its translation is CASSEQQAGGNEQFF.

This rearrangement joins TRBV12-3 or TRBV12-4 to TRBJ2-1; maybe TRBD2 (5 bases). CDR3 length: 13 amino acids. The ends were cut back, 2 bases at V and 10 bases at J, with 12 bases in the middle. The chain's CDR3 is CASSLIYVAEQFF. The CDR3 DNA reads as TGTGCCAGCAGTTTAATTTACGTAGCGGAGCAGTTCTTC.